The 30 T cell receptor beta chains in this list originate from one sample, sequenced in a study of CD8 T cells in ankylosing spondylitis. TCRdb reanalysed the 5' RACE reads using MiXCR and keeps one entry per CDR3 protein. The data contain about 260,000 distinct CDR3 sequences, around 20% of them singletons. Material for sequencing was blood, either unsorted or a sorted T cell fraction (not recorded which). The receptors derive from a male donor with ankylosing spondylitis or in good health (not recorded which).

This clonotype appeared many times. V gene TRBV6-1 combines with J gene TRBJ2-3; 10 bases fit TRBD2. Germline loops: CDR1 MNHNS, CDR2 SASEGT. The V segment lost 6 bases and the J segment 7 bases; nucleotides outside the gene matches: 7. The CDR3 runs 14 residues. As DNA, the CDR3 is TGTGCCAGCAGACTACTAGCGGGGCCTAATACGCAGTATTTT. Its protein is CASRLLAGPNTQYF.

The chain carries TRBV5-1 and TRBJ2-7; a possible D gene is TRBD2 (5 bases). The CDR3 has 17 residues. Looked up from germline, CDR1 is SGHRS and CDR2 is YFSETQ. With 0 bases removed from V and 4 bases from J, the gap between germline ends came to 20 bases. The CDR3 DNA reads TGCGCCAGCAGCTTGGTCCGGGGTACGGATTTCCGTTACGAGCAGTACGTC. As protein: CASSLVRGTDFRYEQYV.

This clonotype was counted only a few times. The chain uses TRBV6-1 and TRBJ2-7; maybe TRBD1 (5 bases). The CDR3 is 13 amino acids. The V gene's germline CDR1 is MNHNS and CDR2 SASEGT. V lost 3 bases and J 4 bases, leaving 10 bases between the germline ends. CDR3 sequence: CASSETVRYEQYV. In DNA form, the CDR3 reads TGTGCCAGCAGTGAGACAGTGAGATACGAGCAGTACGTC.

The sample holds a few counts of this clonotype. The J gene is TRBJ2-1, the V gene TRBV4-1; D might be TRBD2 (7 bases). The CDR3 is 17 residues long. With 1 base removed from V and 8 bases from J, the gap between germline ends came to 21 bases. In germline, CDR1 is MGHRA, CDR2 YSYEKL. The DNA of the CDR3 is TGCGCCAGCAGCCAAGCGGAGGGGGGGAGCGGGACCTATGAGCAGTTCTTC. Encoded protein: CASSQAEGGSGTYEQFF.

This chain links TRBV6-5 with TRBJ1-2; no clear D. Looked up from germline, CDR1 is MNHEY and CDR2 is SVGAGI. CDR3 size: 14 residues. Trimming took 0 bases from V and 8 from J, leaving 13 bases between them. The CDR3: CASSYSTGVGGYTF. The CDR3 DNA reads as TGTGCCAGCAGTTACTCGACCGGGGTGGGGGGCTACACCTTC.

CDR3 DNA: TGTGCCAGAGGGACAGGATATGAGCAGTTCTTC. This encodes CARGTGYEQFF. J is TRBJ2-1 and V is TRBV12-3 or TRBV12-4, with 8 bases aligning to TRBD1. The CDR3 runs to 11 residues. V lost 9 bases to trimming and J lost 8 bases; unmatched junction nucleotides: 3.

The V call is TRBV11-2, the J call TRBJ2-2; D ambiguous. Between the trimmed V and J ends, which lost 4 bases and 8 bases, there was a span of 8 bases. Germline V gene sequence: CDR1 SGHAT, CDR2 FQNNGV. The CDR3 totals 12 residues. The CDR3 spells CASSSRAGELFF. CDR3 coding DNA: TGTGCCAGCAGCTCCCGGGCTGGGGAGCTGTTTTTT.

The V gene is TRBV9, the J gene TRBJ1-1; D call uncertain. V was pared by 0 bases and J by 7 bases, with 10 bases between. The CDR3 is 13 residues long. CDR1 is SGDLS, CDR2 YYNGEE, per germline. Here the CDR3 reads CASSVGVGFEAFF. Here the CDR3 DNA reads TGTGCCAGCAGCGTAGGGGTCGGATTTGAAGCTTTCTTT.

This rearrangement joins TRBV5-1 to TRBJ2-1; 7 nucleotides align to TRBD2. Per germline, CDR1 SGHRS and CDR2 YFSETQ. The CDR3 consists of 16 residues. After removal of 3 bases from V and 9 bases from J, the junction contained 15 bases not matched to a gene. The CDR3 sequence: CASSSVAGELTGEQFF. The DNA of the CDR3 is TGCGCCAGCAGCTCTGTGGCGGGAGAGTTGACCGGTGAGCAGTTCTTC.

The chain couples TRBV12-3 or TRBV12-4 to TRBJ2-1; 12 positions match TRBD2. V was pared by 6 bases and J by 8 bases, with 17 bases of the junction left unmatched. The CDR3 length is 18 residues. As DNA, the CDR3 is TGTGCCAGCAGGTCTGGACTAGCGGGGCCCCGGGGGGGAGATGAGCAGTTCTTC. Translated: CASRSGLAGPRGGDEQFF.

This chain connects TRBV24-1 to TRBJ2-5, with D maybe TRBD1 (5 bases). The CDR3 loop spans 13 amino acids. V was pared by 3 bases and J by 3 bases, with 7 bases between. Germline-derived CDR1 and CDR2 are KGHDR and SFDVKD. The CDR3 is CATSDGAEETQYF. The CDR3 bases are TGTGCCACCAGTGATGGGGCAGAAGAGACCCAGTACTTC.

This clonotype was seen more than once but under ten times. The genes are TRBV5-1 and TRBJ2-3, with no clear D. Trimming shortened V by 4 bases and J by 0 bases, and 9 bases separated the two germline ends. Germline V gives CDR1 SGHRS, CDR2 YFSETQ. The CDR3 totals 14 residues. CDR3 sequence (DNA): TGCGCCAGCAGCACCAGGTCTAGCACAGATACGCAGTATTTT. Encoded protein: CASSTRSSTDTQYF.

The genes are TRBV30 and TRBJ1-1; D is uncertain. V was trimmed by 4 bases and J by 1 base, leaving 7 bases between them. The CDR3 is 12 amino acids. In germline, CDR1 is GTSNPN, CDR2 SVGIG (reference sequence). CDR3 region: CAWTIANTEAFF. CDR3 nucleotides: TGTGCCTGGACGATAGCGAACACTGAAGCTTTCTTT.

This CDR3 is CASSFHSGLQTGELFF. The CDR3 DNA follows: TGTGCCAGCAGCTTCCACTCAGGTTTGCAGACCGGGGAGCTGTTTTTT. The chain uses TRBV7-2 and TRBJ2-2; unclear D gene. The CDR3 loop spans 16 amino acids. V was cut by 3 bases and J by 5 bases, with 16 bases left in between. In germline, CDR1 is SGHTA, CDR2 FQGNSA.

At least ten counts were recorded for this clonotype. The chain is built from TRBV6-5 and TRBJ1-2; 10 bases are a match to TRBD1. The CDR3 has 13 residues. Germline CDR1 reads MNHEY; CDR2 reads SVGAGI. J was trimmed by 14 bases and V by 2 bases; bases with no gene match: 8. CDR3 DNA: TGTGCCAGCAGTTACGACCTGACAGGGGGCTCAACCTTC. This codes for CASSYDLTGGSTF.

The chain recombines TRBV10-3 with TRBJ2-2; 10 bases fit TRBD2. Germline lookup yields CDR1 ENHRY and CDR2 SYGVKD. With 4 bases clipped from V and 1 base from J, the junction kept 0 bases outside the gene matches. This CDR3 has 15 amino acids. CDR3 in amino acids: CAISGLAGNTGELFF. The CDR3 coding sequence is TGTGCCATCAGTGGACTAGCGGGGAACACCGGGGAGCTGTTTTTT.

The rearrangement joins TRBV5-1 to TRBJ2-3; the D gene could be TRBD1 or TRBD2 (5 bases each). The CDR3 length is 16 residues. Germline V CDR1 and CDR2: SGHRS, YFSETQ. The V end was cut by 0 bases, the J end by 2 bases, with 13 bases between. This chain's CDR3 is CASSLDGTILTDTQYF. In DNA form, the CDR3 reads TGCGCCAGCAGCTTGGACGGGACGATCCTCACAGATACGCAGTATTTT.

The V and J genes are TRBV5-1 and TRBJ2-2; D not resolved. The CDR3 spans 15 residues. Trimming took 1 base from V and 0 from J, leaving 7 bases between them. CDR1 is SGHRS, CDR2 YFSETQ, per germline. This CDR3 is CASSLTEANTGELFF. The CDR3 coding sequence is TGCGCCAGCAGCTTGACGGAAGCGAACACCGGGGAGCTGTTTTTT. Full variable domain (rest looked up from reference TRBV5-1 and TRBJ2-2): KAGVTQTPRYLIKTRGQQVTLSCSPISGHRSVSWYQQTPGQGLQFLFEYFSETQRNKGNFPGRFSGRQFSNSRSEMNVSTLELGDSALYLCASSLTEANTGELFFGEGSRLTVL.

This clonotype was seen a few times. The chain recombines TRBV5-1 with TRBJ2-5; D is perhaps TRBD1 (5 bases). The CDR3 length is 14 residues. Trimming shortened V by 0 bases and J by 1 base, and 7 bases separated the two germline ends. Germline values: CDR1 SGHRS, CDR2 YFSETQ. The chain's CDR3 is CASSLAGFQETQYF. DNA for the CDR3: TGCGCCAGCAGCTTGGCAGGGTTCCAAGAGACCCAGTACTTC. The full variable domain, in which reference TRBV5-1 and TRBJ2-5 provide the parts outside the CDR3, is KAGVTQTPRYLIKTRGQQVTLSCSPISGHRSVSWYQQTPGQGLQFLFEYFSETQRNKGNFPGRFSGRQFSNSRSEMNVSTLELGDSALYLCASSLAGFQETQYFGPGTRLLVL.

This clonotype was detected a few times. The chain carries TRBV6-5 and TRBJ1-4; 9 bases are a match to TRBD1. After removal of 2 bases from V and 5 bases from J, the junction contained 3 bases not matched to a gene. CDR1 and CDR2 (germline): MNHEY, SVGAGI. This CDR3 region has 15 residues. The CDR3 sequence: CASSYPGTGNEKLFF. CDR3 DNA sequence: TGTGCCAGCAGTTACCCCGGGACAGGGAATGAAAAACTGTTTTTT.

The chain employs TRBV5-1 and TRBJ2-5, with TRBD2 matching 7 bases. Germline V lookup: CDR1 SGHRS, CDR2 YFSETQ. V lost 4 bases to trimming and J lost 5 bases; unmatched junction nucleotides: 11. This CDR3 is built from 15 residues. In nucleotides, the CDR3 is TGCGCCAGCAGCCCGGAGGGACTACCGTTGGAGACCCAGTACTTC. This encodes CASSPEGLPLETQYF.

This clonotype was observed a handful of times. The chain is built from TRBV12-3 or TRBV12-4 and TRBJ2-1, with 8 bases lining up with TRBD1. This CDR3 is 15 amino acids long. V was pared by 4 bases and J by 3 bases, with 5 bases of the junction left unmatched. The CDR3 coding sequence is TGTGCCAGCAGTTCTAATGGACAGGGCTACAATGAGCAGTTCTTC. It specifies CASSSNGQGYNEQFF.

The chain combines TRBV28 with TRBJ1-5; D ambiguous. Germline CDR1 and CDR2: MDHEN and SYDVKM. The CDR3 is 12 residues long. Trimming took 6 bases from V and 6 from J, leaving 9 bases between them. The CDR3, as DNA: TGTGCCAGCAGCCCGAGTAGTCAGCCCCAGCATTTT. This codes for CASSPSSQPQHF.

This clonotype came up a few times. J is TRBJ2-3 and V is TRBV12-3 or TRBV12-4, with 8 positions matching TRBD1. The V segment lost 6 bases and the J segment 6 bases; nucleotides outside the gene matches: 11. CDR3 length: 15 residues. CDR3 in DNA: TGTGCCAGCAGCCGTGACAGGGGCAGAGGGGATACGCAGTATTTT. Its translation is CASSRDRGRGDTQYF.

The rearrangement joins TRBV6-1 to TRBJ2-7; D uncertain. Germline V gene lookup returns CDR1 MNHNS and CDR2 SASEGT. The CDR3 is 14 amino acids. In DNA, the CDR3 is TGTGCCAGCAGTGGAGCAGGTTGGCCCTACGCGCAGTACGTC. This translates into CASSGAGWPYAQYV.

The J gene is TRBJ2-3, the V gene TRBV4-1, with unresolved D. Trimming took off 0 bases at V and 12 bases at J, with 10 bases between the two ends. The V gene's germline CDR1 is MGHRA and CDR2 YSYEKL. This CDR3 has 12 amino acids. DNA for the CDR3: TGCGCCAGCAGCCAAGAAGGCCTTGCCCAGTATTTT. Protein product: CASSQEGLAQYF.

V usage is TRBV12-3 or TRBV12-4 and J usage is TRBJ1-6; TRBD1 matches 8 bases. The V segment lost 6 bases and the J segment 6 bases; nucleotides outside the gene matches: 7. This CDR3 is 15 amino acids long. The DNA for the CDR3 is TGTGCCAGCAGGCAGACAGGGGCTCCTAATTCACCCCTCCACTTT. As protein: CASRQTGAPNSPLHF.

The V and J genes are TRBV20-1 and TRBJ2-1; D ambiguous. This CDR3 is built from 13 residues. CDR1 and CDR2 (germline): DFQATT, SNEGSKA (reference sequence). V was pared by 3 bases and J by 3 bases, with 9 bases between. CDR3: CSARTDLYNEQFF. DNA for the CDR3: TGCAGTGCTAGGACTGATCTCTACAATGAGCAGTTCTTC.

The chain employs TRBV5-1 and TRBJ2-1, with 7 bases fitting TRBD1. CDR1 and CDR2 from the germline V gene are SGHRS and YFSETQ. The CDR3 totals 16 residues. Trimming at V came to 7 bases and at J to 3 bases, leaving 13 bases not matched to a gene. DNA of the CDR3: TGCGCCAGCCAACCCCAACAGGGGTCCGACTACAATGAGCAGTTCTTC. It translates to CASQPQQGSDYNEQFF.

This rearrangement joins TRBV20-1 to TRBJ2-2; perhaps TRBD1 as D (6 bases). This CDR3 spans 16 amino acids. The germline V gene encodes CDR1 DFQATT and CDR2 SNEGSKA (reference sequence). Trimming took off 0 bases at V and 1 base at J, with 12 bases between the two ends. DNA of the CDR3: TGCAGTGCTAGAGATTTTCGCAGGGGGAACACCGGGGAGCTGTTTTTT. It codes for CSARDFRRGNTGELFF.